This TCR beta chain was documented in a study of blood T cells in healthy people across ages. A sample-barcoded 5' primer and a J-beta primer mix were used in a second PCR of roughly 7 to 11 cycles. Via MiXCR, TCRdb re-called the 5' RACE reads, giving one row per CDR3 protein. The data show about a million distinct CDR3 sequences, with about 51% seen just once and about a fifth held by the top ten. This clonotype has just a few counts. This sequence originates from a woman aged 55-75 years in good health. The specimen was blood.

Here the CDR3 DNA reads TGCAGTGCCAGCCCCGGGACTATCTATTACGAGCAGTACTTC. Its translation is CSASPGTIYYEQYF. The chain combines TRBV20-1 with TRBJ2-7; 7 bases are shared with TRBD2. CDR1 is DFQATT and CDR2 is SNEGSKA in the germline V gene (reference sequence). CDR3 size: 14 residues. V was clipped by 6 bases and J by 4 bases; unmatched bases: 12.